Reported below is one T cell receptor (beta chain). The sample comes from a study of T-cell memory formation after mild COVID-19. TCRdb reanalysed the 5' RACE reads using MiXCR and keeps one entry per CDR3 protein. Of some 450,000 distinct CDR3 sequences in the sample, more than 15% were seen once. J was trimmed by 5 bases and V by 4 bases; bases with no gene match: 8. The CDR3 runs to 15 residues. Sequenced input: PBMCs or a T cell subset sorted from them (not recorded which). The J gene is TRBJ2-1, the V gene TRBV12-3 or TRBV12-4; 7 bases align to TRBD1. This TCR was recovered from a young man who had mild COVID-19 (a few samples of this study predate the infection). Cell type and time point are not known. The CDR3 loop is CASSSLTGTHNEQFF. Here the CDR3 DNA reads TGTGCCAGCAGTTCACTGACAGGGACCCACAATGAGCAGTTCTTC.